Shown below are 22 T cell receptor beta chains from a single sample sequenced in a study of metastatic and nonmetastatic thyroid tumors. Among the patients, none had received any treatment before thyroid surgery. TCRdb used MiXCR to call clones anew from the PCR reads. The sample shows about 19,000 clones, around 40% of them seen only once. Input material: tumor tissue. Receptor source: a female donor with papillary thyroid cancer or a benign thyroid nodule (not recorded which). Some clones in this sample may be carry-over from other donors' samples.

In this sample, this clone turned up a few times. This chain links TRBV6-2 or TRBV6-3 with TRBJ1-5, with 7 bases aligning to TRBD1. CDR3 length: 15 residues. The germline CDR1 and CDR2 sequences are MNHEY and SVGEGT. The V gene end was trimmed by 7 bases and the J gene end by 4 bases; junction bases not matched to a gene: 10. The CDR3 DNA reads as TGTGCCAGCATCGATCCGGGGACAGTGAATCAGCCCCAGCATTTT. Its translation is CASIDPGTVNQPQHF.

The chain employs TRBV11-3 and TRBJ2-7, with D unclear. There are 13 residues in the CDR3. The V gene lost 5 bases and the J gene lost 3 bases, with 11 bases spanning the gap. Germline V lookup: CDR1 SGHNT, CDR2 YENEEA. CDR3 sequence reads: CASSPGVNYEQYF. CDR3 bases: TGTGCCAGCAGCCCTGGAGTAAACTACGAGCAGTACTTC.

This clone is judged large. V gene TRBV7-9 combines with J gene TRBJ2-7, with 9 bases matching TRBD1. There are 15 residues in the CDR3. The V segment lost 5 bases and the J segment 3 bases; nucleotides outside the gene matches: 8. Germline V gene sequence: CDR1 SEHNR, CDR2 FQNEAQ (reference sequence). The CDR3 loop is CASSPPGQGVYEQYF. DNA for the CDR3: TGTGCCAGCAGCCCTCCGGGACAGGGAGTCTACGAGCAGTACTTC.

The V and J genes are TRBV7-2 and TRBJ1-6; D is unclear. CDR1 is SGHTA and CDR2 is FQGNSA in the germline V gene. V lost 4 bases, J lost 7 bases, and 11 bases lay in between. The CDR3 extends over 14 amino acids. DNA of the CDR3: TGTGCCAGCAGCTCTTGGCAGGCGAATTCACCCCTCCACTTT. Protein product: CASSSWQANSPLHF.

The V call is TRBV6-1, the J call TRBJ2-7; D is uncertain. Germline V gene sequence: CDR1 MNHNS, CDR2 SASEGT. The V end was cut by 7 bases, the J end by 5 bases, with 12 bases between. The CDR3 sequence is 12 residues long. The CDR3 nucleotides read TGTGCCAGCATGGATCCTGGCGACGAGCAGTACTTC. Its translation is CASMDPGDEQYF.

The chain recombines TRBV11-2 with TRBJ1-1; D call uncertain. CDR1 and CDR2 from the germline V gene are SGHAT and FQNNGV. Trimming left V 1 base short and J 4 bases short, with 10 bases between. The CDR3 sequence is 14 residues long. CDR3 amino acids: CASSLASPSTEAFF. CDR3 in DNA: TGTGCCAGCAGCTTAGCGTCACCGAGCACTGAAGCTTTCTTT.

This clone occurred a few times. The V and J genes are TRBV10-3 and TRBJ1-1, with D possibly TRBD1 on 6 matching bases. Per germline, CDR1 ENHRY and CDR2 SYGVKD. Trimming shortened V by 9 bases and J by 1 base, and 12 bases separated the two germline ends. The CDR3 is 13 amino acids. CDR3 sequence: CAITRTENTEAFF. CDR3 nucleotide sequence: TGTGCCATAACTCGGACAGAGAACACTGAAGCTTTCTTT.

The chain is built from TRBV12-3 or TRBV12-4 and TRBJ1-2; TRBD1 might be the D (5 bases). Trimming cost V 4 bases and J 7 bases, with 16 bases left between them. CDR3 length equals 14 residues. CDR3 coding DNA: TGTGCCAGCAGTTCTCCGGGGGGGAGAGGTGGCTACACCTTC. As protein: CASSSPGGRGGYTF.

This clone was seen just once. The gene calls are TRBV5-8 and TRBJ1-2, with D unresolved. V was trimmed by 0 bases and J by 8 bases, leaving 11 bases between them. The CDR3 is 13 residues long. Per the germline V gene, CDR1 is SGHTS and CDR2 is YDEGEE. The CDR3 region has the DNA TGTGCCAGCAGCTTGGGTGTGCGGTCGGGCTACACCTTC. This encodes CASSLGVRSGYTF.

This clone was seen a few times. This rearrangement joins TRBV6-1 to TRBJ2-7; TRBD1 is a possible D gene (5 bases). The CDR3 has 16 amino acids. Trimming removed 7 bases at V and 0 bases at J, with 19 bases between. The V gene's germline CDR1 is MNHNS and CDR2 SASEGT. DNA of the CDR3: TGTGCCAGCAAAAAGGGTCAGGGTGGGTACTCCTACGAGCAGTACTTC. Protein sequence: CASKKGQGGYSYEQYF.

CDR3 in DNA: TGCGCCAGCAGCCCGGGACAGGCGGGGCCTGAAGCTTTCTTT. It is translated as CASSPGQAGPEAFF. The V gene is TRBV5-1, the J gene TRBJ1-1, with 8 bases matching TRBD1. The CDR3 is made up of 14 amino acids. V was pared by 4 bases and J by 6 bases, with 8 bases of the junction left unmatched. The germline V gene encodes CDR1 SGHRS and CDR2 YFSETQ.

The rearrangement joins TRBV2 to TRBJ1-5; D gene uncertain. The V and J ends lost 6 bases and 4 bases respectively, with 10 bases between them. Germline V gene sequence: CDR1 SNHLY, CDR2 FYNNEI. This CDR3 spans 13 amino acids. CDR3 sequence (DNA): TGTGCCAGCAGCGACCAGGCTAATCAGCCCCAGCATTTT. Protein sequence: CASSDQANQPQHF.

The chain joins TRBV3-1 to TRBJ2-1, with 10 bases matching TRBD2. The CDR3 spans 14 residues. Losses at the gene ends were 1 base for V and 15 bases for J; bases not matched to a gene: 9. From germline, CDR1 is LGHDT and CDR2 YNNKEL (reference sequence). The CDR3 here is CASSQAPSGGARFF. CDR3 nucleotides: TGTGCCAGCAGCCAAGCCCCCAGCGGGGGGGCCCGGTTCTTC.

The chain employs TRBV5-1 and TRBJ2-1, with 11 bases that match TRBD1. The V and J ends lost 4 bases and 7 bases, in that order; junction bases with no gene match: 7. The CDR3 sequence is 15 residues long. Germline CDR1 and CDR2: SGHRS and YFSETQ. The CDR3 is CASSAFGQGANEQFF. CDR3 DNA sequence: TGCGCCAGCAGCGCGTTCGGACAGGGGGCTAATGAGCAGTTCTTC.

The chain uses TRBV20-1 and TRBJ1-1, with a weak D call TRBD1 (5 bases). Germline values: CDR1 DFQATT, CDR2 SNEGSKA (reference sequence). V lost 3 bases to trimming and J lost 6 bases, with 11 bases between them. This CDR3 spans 12 amino acids. The CDR3 is CSASPRDSEAFF. The CDR3, as DNA: TGCAGTGCTAGTCCCCGGGACTCTGAAGCTTTCTTT.

In its sample, this clone was seen once. The rearrangement uses TRBV10-2 and TRBJ2-1; no clear D gene. Germline V lookup: CDR1 WSHSY, CDR2 SAAADI. The length of the CDR3 is 15 residues. V dropped 3 bases and J dropped 0 bases, with 9 bases sitting between them. The CDR3 nucleotides read TGCGCCAGCAGTGACCCCGGCCGCTCCTACAATGAGCAGTTCTTC. Its protein is CASSDPGRSYNEQFF.

This clone has a handful of counts. The CDR3 loop is CASSFYGAYEQYF. CDR3 bases: TGTGCCAGCAGTTTTTACGGAGCCTACGAGCAGTACTTC. The V gene is TRBV6-5, the J gene TRBJ2-7, with D unclear. In germline, CDR1 is MNHEY, CDR2 SVGAGI. The CDR3 totals 13 residues. V gave up 4 bases and J gave up 2 bases, with 9 bases separating them.

The rearrangement links TRBV6-1 to TRBJ1-4; 10 positions match TRBD1. J was trimmed by 11 bases and V by 5 bases; bases with no gene match: 11. Germline CDR1 is MNHNS and CDR2 is SASEGT. The CDR3 is 15 residues long. CDR3 nucleotide sequence: TGTGCCAGCAGTTCCCGGGACAGGGGTAACGGGAAACTGTTTTTT. This codes for CASSSRDRGNGKLFF.

The chain joins TRBV2 to TRBJ1-6; D gene uncertain. V was pared by 7 bases and J by 10 bases, with 14 bases between. Germline loops: CDR1 SNHLY, CDR2 FYNNEI. This CDR3 region has 13 residues. Here the CDR3 DNA reads TGTGCCAGCATCACTGACACACGGTCACCCCTCCACTTT. Protein sequence: CASITDTRSPLHF.

In this sample, this clone turned up a few times. V gene TRBV27 combines with J gene TRBJ2-6; D remains ambiguous. Germline-derived CDR1 and CDR2 are MNHEY and SMNVEV (reference sequence). There are 16 residues in the CDR3. Between the trimmed V and J ends, which lost 4 bases and 0 bases, there was a span of 10 bases. The CDR3 protein is CASSSVGLSGANVLTF. DNA for the CDR3: TGTGCCAGCAGTTCGGTAGGCCTCTCTGGGGCCAACGTCCTGACTTTC.

This clone was seen a handful of times. The rearrangement links TRBV25-1 to TRBJ2-2; D is perhaps TRBD2 (7 bases). The CDR3 covers 16 residues. CDR1 MGHDK and CDR2 SYGVNS come from the germline V gene. With 0 bases removed from V and 5 bases from J, the gap between germline ends came to 13 bases. CDR3 bases: TGTGCCAGCAGTGAATATCGGGGGGCAGTAACCGGGGAGCTGTTTTTT. Encoded protein: CASSEYRGAVTGELFF.

The sample holds a few counts of this clone. The V call is TRBV2, the J call TRBJ2-1, with D perhaps matching TRBD1 (6 bases). CDR1 and CDR2 from the germline V gene are SNHLY and FYNNEI. The CDR3 runs to 12 residues. Trimming took 10 bases from V and 5 from J, leaving 12 bases between them. CDR3 nucleotide sequence: TGTGCCAAACACAGGGCGCACAATGAGCAGTTCTTC. Translated, it gives CAKHRAHNEQFF.